Listed below are T cell receptor beta chains from one sample, sequenced in a study of blood T cell repertoires in COVID-19. TCRdb's table, derived via immunoSEQ multiplex PCR, lists solely in-frame clones and lacks some. Of 300,000 to 400,000 clones detected, approximately 88% appear once; the ten largest clones hold about 5%. Sequencing input: PBMCs or T cells enriched from blood (not recorded which). The receptors here all came from a man younger than 40 who had recovered from COVID-19. CDR3s include the opening cysteine and the closing phenylalanine or tryptophan. D genes are given only for firm matches. Clone size appears in some rows only: once, few, many, or a class for an expanded clone.

len	v_gene	abundance	d_gene	j_gene	CDR3aa	CDR3nt
16	TRBV21-1	NA	NA	TRBJ1-2	CASSKERAASLWGYTF	TGTGCCAGCAGCAAAGAAAGAGCAGCTAGTTTGTGGGGCTACACCTTC
15	TRBV19	NA	TRBD1	TRBJ1-2	CASNNRGSANYGYTF	TGTGCCAGTAACAACAGGGGCTCGGCTAACTATGGCTACACCTTC
12	TRBV7-2	NA	NA	TRBJ2-2	CASTHATGELFF	TGTGCCAGCACCCACGCGACCGGGGAGCTGTTTTTT
15	TRBV6-5	once	TRBD2	TRBJ2-1	CASSRSGGPNNEQFF	TGTGCCAGCAGTCGAAGCGGGGGACCTAACAATGAGCAGTTCTTC
14	TRBV7-9	NA	NA	TRBJ1-6	CASSPTGDDSPLHF	TGTGCCAGCAGCCCCACGGGAGACGATTCACCCCTCCACTTT
14	TRBV6-1	NA	NA	TRBJ2-5	CASSEGLAWETQYF	TGTGCCAGCAGTGAAGGTCTAGCTTGGGAGACCCAGTACTTC
18	TRBV23-1	NA	NA	TRBJ2-4	CASSQSIKGQIAKNIQYF	TGCGCCAGCAGTCAATCGATTAAGGGGCAAATAGCCAAAAACATTCAGTACTTC
16	TRBV13	NA	NA	TRBJ2-1	CASSLRAGDIYNEQFF	TGTGCCAGCAGCTTAAGGGCGGGGGACATCTACAATGAGCAGTTCTTC
12	TRBV10-1	NA	NA	TRBJ1-2	CASSEGAYGYTF	TGCGCCAGCAGTGAGGGGGCCTATGGCTACACCTTC
14	TRBV30	NA	NA	TRBJ1-4	CAWKRGWTGEKLFF	TGTGCCTGGAAACGTGGGTGGACTGGGGAAAAACTGTTTTTT
12	TRBV29-1	NA	NA	TRBJ2-1	CSGWGEDNEQFF	TGCAGCGGGTGGGGGGAGGACAATGAGCAGTTCTTC
17	TRBV10-3	NA	NA	TRBJ2-2	CAISDPLRRGLVGELFF	TGTGCCATCAGTGATCCTTTGCGGCGGGGGCTGGTCGGGGAGCTGTTTTTT
18	TRBV9	NA	TRBD1	TRBJ1-5	CARVPGQGNRDSNQPQHF	TGTGCCAGAGTTCCGGGACAGGGGAATAGAGATAGCAATCAGCCCCAGCATTTT
15	TRBV3-1/TRBV3-2	NA	TRBD2	TRBJ2-1	CASSQGVLAGNEQFF	TGTGCCAGCAGCCAAGGGGTGCTAGCGGGCAATGAGCAGTTCTTC
13	TRBV10-2	few	NA	TRBJ2-3	CASSRRETDTQYF	TGCGCCAGCAGTAGGAGGGAGACAGATACGCAGTATTTT
16	TRBV7-3	NA	TRBD1	TRBJ2-3	CASSPTGESSTDTQYF	TGTGCCAGCAGCCCAACAGGGGAGTCCAGCACAGATACGCAGTATTTT
15	TRBV7-6	NA	NA	TRBJ1-3	CASSLIGTAGNTIYF	TGTGCCAGCAGCTTAATTGGGACTGCTGGAAACACCATATATTTT
16	TRBV5-6	NA	NA	TRBJ1-4	CASSWGSTGWDEKLFF	TGTGCCAGCAGCTGGGGTTCTACAGGGTGGGATGAAAAACTGTTTTTT
14	TRBV28	NA	TRBD2	TRBJ2-7	CASSTSGSSYEQYF	TGTGCCAGCAGTACTAGCGGGAGCTCCTACGAGCAGTACTTC
15	TRBV6-4	NA	NA	TRBJ1-5	CASSDQGLSNQPQHF	TGTGCCAGCAGTGACCAGGGCCTGAGCAATCAGCCCCAGCATTTT
23	TRBV4-2	NA	TRBD2	TRBJ2-4	CASSQDPSTPSGGAWGAKNIQYF	TGTGCCAGCAGCCAAGATCCCTCAACCCCTAGCGGGGGGGCCTGGGGAGCCAAAAACATTCAGTACTTC
16	TRBV5-1	NA	TRBD1	TRBJ2-5	CASSQAGTGVPETQYF	TGCGCCAGCAGCCAAGCCGGGACAGGGGTCCCGGAGACCCAGTACTTC
14	TRBV28	NA	NA	TRBJ1-5	CASSLLAYVQPQHF	TGTGCCAGCAGTTTGCTAGCTTATGTGCAGCCCCAGCATTTT
14	TRBV7-9	once	TRBD2	TRBJ2-3	CASSLSGGGDTQYF	TGTGCCAGCAGCCTCAGCGGGGGGGGAGATACGCAGTATTTT